The 31 T cell receptor beta chains presented below share a single source sample, sequenced in a study of CD8 T cells in ankylosing spondylitis. TCRdb re-derived calls from the 5' RACE reads in MiXCR, one entry per CDR3 protein. Here the sample spans around 440,000 distinct CDR3 sequences, about a sixth being singletons. Overall study results and limits: Made up of 7 to 9 highly homologous variants, a TCR beta motif appeared characteristic of ankylosing spondylitis blood.

The antigens these receptors bind are not known. Sequences were obtained from blood, either unsorted or a sorted T cell fraction (not recorded which). These receptors were taken from a male donor with ankylosing spondylitis.

This clonotype has a count of ten or more. The chain uses TRBV29-1 and TRBJ2-7; D is unclear. The germline gives CDR1 SQVTM, CDR2 ANQGSEA. CDR3 length equals 12 residues. Deletions cut 2 bases from V and 6 bases from J, with 11 bases between. CDR3 residues: CSVETLGTEQYF. CDR3 sequence (DNA): TGCAGCGTTGAAACCCTAGGAACCGAGCAGTACTTC.

CDR3: CSARDGRQKNSNQPQHF. CDR3 coding DNA: TGCAGTGCTAGAGATGGCCGACAGAAAAATAGCAATCAGCCCCAGCATTTT. V and J are TRBV20-1 and TRBJ1-5; perhaps TRBD1 as D (5 bases). CDR1 and CDR2 (germline): DFQATT, SNEGSKA (reference sequence). V lost 0 bases to trimming and J lost 0 bases, with 15 bases between them. This CDR3 is built from 17 residues.

This clonotype was detected a few times. The CDR3 protein is CASSLISSGANVLTF. CDR3 sequence (DNA): TGTGCCAGCAGTTTAATCAGCTCTGGGGCCAACGTCCTGACTTTC. This chain uses TRBV12-3 or TRBV12-4 with TRBJ2-6; D uncertain. This CDR3 is built from 15 residues. V dropped 2 bases and J dropped 0 bases, with 5 bases sitting between them.

The J gene is TRBJ2-7, the V gene TRBV6-2 or TRBV6-3; 8 positions agree with TRBD2. V was clipped by 6 bases and J by 0 bases; unmatched bases: 7. The CDR3 is 15 amino acids. Germline V CDR1 and CDR2: MNHEY, SVGEGT. This CDR3 is CASRMSGGFSYEQYF. The CDR3 DNA sequence: TGTGCCAGCAGAATGAGCGGGGGTTTCTCCTACGAGCAGTACTTC.

This clonotype occurred a few times. The chain recombines TRBV6-1 with TRBJ1-3; D perhaps matches TRBD1 (6 bases). Germline V gives CDR1 MNHNS, CDR2 SASEGT. The CDR3 has 15 amino acids. V gave up 5 bases and J gave up 2 bases, with 13 bases separating them. CDR3 loop: CASSTLTGPGNTIYF. In DNA form, the CDR3 reads TGTGCCAGCAGTACCTTAACAGGGCCTGGAAACACCATATATTTT.

This sequence joins TRBV6-2 or TRBV6-3 and TRBJ2-5; possibly TRBD1 for D (6 bases). V lost 6 bases and J lost 3, with 8 bases in between. Germline assignment: CDR1 MNHEY and CDR2 SVGEGT. CDR3 size: 12 residues. CDR3 region: CASRRGKETQYF. In DNA, the CDR3 is TGTGCCAGCAGGAGGGGGAAAGAGACCCAGTACTTC.

V gene TRBV5-1 combines with J gene TRBJ2-3, with 11 bases fitting TRBD2. The germline V gene encodes CDR1 SGHRS and CDR2 YFSETQ. The V and J ends lost 4 bases and 2 bases, in that order; junction bases with no gene match: 9. The CDR3 covers 17 residues. Here the CDR3 reads CASSEPGLAEFTDTQYF. The CDR3 coding sequence is TGCGCCAGCAGCGAACCGGGACTAGCGGAATTCACAGATACGCAGTATTTT.

This chain joins TRBV19 and TRBJ2-4; D is perhaps TRBD1 or TRBD2 (5 bases each). Germline CDR1 LNHDA, CDR2 SQIVND (reference sequence). Deletions cut 4 bases from V and 5 bases from J, with 27 bases between. CDR3 size: 19 residues. The CDR3 spells CASSTKQSGTEKKQNIQYF. The CDR3 nucleotides read TGTGCCAGTAGTACGAAGCAGAGTGGGACGGAAAAAAAGCAAAACATTCAGTACTTC.

This clonotype was counted a few times. The chain recombines TRBV15 with TRBJ2-7; possibly TRBD1 for D (5 bases). Germline-derived CDR1 and CDR2 are LNHNV and YYDKDF (reference sequence). The V end was cut by 4 bases, the J end by 7 bases, with 14 bases between. This CDR3 region has 13 residues. This chain's CDR3 is CATSKGAPGEQYF. The CDR3 coding sequence is TGTGCCACCAGCAAAGGGGCCCCAGGGGAGCAGTACTTC.

This clonotype was counted a few times. The chain couples TRBV20-1 to TRBJ2-1; tentatively, D is TRBD2 (6 bases). Germline V CDR1 and CDR2: DFQATT, SNEGSKA (reference sequence). CDR3 length: 16 residues. The V end was cut by 5 bases, the J end by 0 bases, with 17 bases between. CDR3 sequence reads: CSASLEGASSYNEQFF. CDR3 DNA sequence: TGCAGTGCTTCCCTGGAGGGCGCCAGCTCCTACAATGAGCAGTTCTTC.

With respect to this clonotype: This clone may be a read error of a much larger clone one base away. The chain recombines TRBV20-1 with TRBJ2-3, with 7 bases fitting TRBD2. The germline V gene has CDR1 DFQATT and CDR2 SNEGSKA (reference sequence). The V segment lost 6 bases and the J segment 4 bases; nucleotides outside the gene matches: 13. The CDR3 runs 15 residues. CDR3 bases: TGCAGTGCCCCACCGGTGGGGGAGGGATCAGATACGCAGTATTTT. This sequence encodes CSAPPVGEGSDTQYF.

This clonotype has a handful of counts. This chain connects TRBV10-3 to TRBJ2-7; TRBD1 matches at 7 bases. V shed 4 bases, J shed 2 bases, and the junction held 5 bases outside the gene matches. Looked up from germline, CDR1 is ENHRY and CDR2 is SYGVKD. The CDR3 covers 14 residues. This CDR3 is CAISGEQGPYEQYF. The CDR3 DNA follows: TGTGCCATCAGTGGTGAACAGGGGCCCTACGAGCAGTACTTC.

In this sample, this clonotype turned up a few times. This chain connects TRBV20-1 to TRBJ1-2; 7 nucleotides match TRBD1. The germline CDR1 and CDR2 sequences are DFQATT and SNEGSKA (reference sequence). The V and J ends lost 5 bases and 2 bases, in that order; junction bases with no gene match: 8. The CDR3 runs to 14 residues. This CDR3 reads CSAPGTAKNYGYTF. The CDR3 DNA is TGCAGTGCTCCCGGGACAGCCAAGAACTATGGCTACACCTTC.

The V call is TRBV6-1, the J call TRBJ2-1, with a possible D match to TRBD2 (6 bases). With 6 bases removed from V and 6 bases from J, the gap between germline ends came to 18 bases. The CDR3 is 15 residues long. Germline CDR1 MNHNS, CDR2 SASEGT. CDR3 DNA sequence: TGTGCCAGCAGCATAGGGGACTTAGCACGCAATGAGCAGTTCTTC. Translation: CASSIGDLARNEQFF.

This clonotype appeared many times. The chain couples TRBV15 to TRBJ1-1; D gene unclear. This CDR3 has 12 residues. Per germline, CDR1 LNHNV and CDR2 YYDKDF (reference sequence). The ends were cut back, 1 base at V and 7 bases at J, with 7 bases in the middle. CDR3 protein: CATSRANGEAFF. CDR3 nucleotides: TGTGCCACCAGCAGAGCCAACGGTGAAGCTTTCTTT.

There are a few counts of this clonotype. The chain has TRBV12-3 or TRBV12-4 and TRBJ1-4; no firm D call. The V end lost 6 bases, the J end lost 8 bases, and 13 bases lay between the germline ends. This CDR3 is 13 amino acids long. In nucleotides, the CDR3 is TGTGCCAGCAGCCAACTTTACTCCGAAAAACTGTTTTTT. Translated, it gives CASSQLYSEKLFF.

V and J are TRBV20-1 and TRBJ1-2; D unclear. The length of the CDR3 is 13 residues. V shed 1 base and J shed 5 bases, with 11 bases lying between them. From germline, CDR1 is DFQATT and CDR2 SNEGSKA (reference sequence). The CDR3 here is CSARGVVPYGYTF. As DNA, the CDR3 is TGCAGTGCTAGAGGGGTGGTTCCTTATGGCTACACCTTC.

V usage is TRBV7-2 and J usage is TRBJ2-7, with 7 bases lining up with TRBD2. Germline V gene sequence: CDR1 SGHTA, CDR2 FQGNSA. Trimming cost V 0 bases and J 7 bases; bases outside gene matches: 9. The CDR3 runs 15 residues. The CDR3 region is CASSLAGGVREEQYF. In nucleotides, the CDR3 is TGTGCCAGCAGCTTAGCGGGAGGGGTGAGGGAAGAGCAGTACTTC.

This clonotype was detected ten times or more. This chain joins TRBV15 and TRBJ2-3, with 8 bases matching TRBD1. The junction had 10 bases not matched to a gene; V was cut back by 6 bases and J by 5 bases. The CDR3 spans 15 residues. Germline CDR1 and CDR2: LNHNV and YYDKDF (reference sequence). CDR3 protein: CATRTGVGIGDTQYF. The CDR3 DNA follows: TGTGCCACCAGGACAGGGGTGGGAATCGGAGATACGCAGTATTTT.

In this sample, this clonotype turned up a few times. The rearrangement joins TRBV28 to TRBJ1-6; 7 nucleotides align to TRBD1. The length of the CDR3 is 14 residues. CDR1 is MDHEN and CDR2 is SYDVKM in the germline V gene. J was trimmed by 7 bases and V by 6 bases; bases with no gene match: 6. The CDR3 DNA reads TGTGCCAGCAGGTCCGGGACAGTCAATTCACCCCTCCACTTT. It specifies CASRSGTVNSPLHF. Combining the CDR3 with reference TRBV28 and TRBJ1-6 gives the whole variable domain DVKVTQSSRYLVKRTGEKVFLECVQDMDHENMFWYRQDPGLGLRLIYFSYDVKMKEKGDIPEGYSVSREKKERFSLILESASTNQTSMYLCASRSGTVNSPLHFGNGTRLTVT.

This clonotype was recorded at least ten times. The V and J genes are TRBV28 and TRBJ2-2, with D tentatively TRBD2 (5 bases). V was cut by 5 bases and J by 8 bases, with 18 bases left in between. The CDR3 consists of 15 residues. CDR1 and CDR2 (germline): MDHEN, SYDVKM. CDR3 nucleotide sequence: TGTGCCAGCAGTCCCCCAATCGGGGTAACTGGGGAGCTGTTTTTT. Its protein is CASSPPIGVTGELFF.

This chain links TRBV6-1 with TRBJ1-5; 8 bases are shared with TRBD1. There are 17 residues in the CDR3. V shed 4 bases, J shed 1 base, and the junction held 9 bases outside the gene matches. Germline loops: CDR1 MNHNS, CDR2 SASEGT. The CDR3 spells CASSATRQGSSNQPQHF. As DNA, the CDR3 is TGTGCCAGCAGTGCCACTCGACAGGGGTCAAGCAATCAGCCCCAGCATTTT.

In its sample, this clonotype was seen many times. Germline is not matched at one junction end, which may reflect a read error. The rearrangement joins TRBV12-3 or TRBV12-4 to TRBJ2-3, with 13 bases aligning to TRBD2. The length of the CDR3 is 14 residues. The CDR3 DNA is TGCGCCAGCAGCCGACTAGCGGGAGGAGATACGCAGTATTTT. Encoded protein: CASSRLAGGDTQYF.

The chain joins TRBV6-2 or TRBV6-3 to TRBJ1-1; 10 positions agree with TRBD1. The V gene's germline CDR1 is MNHEY and CDR2 SVGEGT. The CDR3 loop spans 17 amino acids. Trimming took 6 bases from V and 1 from J; bases not matched to a gene: 11. The CDR3 DNA is TGTGCCAGCAGCCGTCCGGGACAGGGGAGTGGGAACACTGAAGCTTTCTTT. Amino acids: CASSRPGQGSGNTEAFF.

In its sample, this clonotype was seen a few times. CDR3 region: CASSPGRANEQFF. The CDR3 DNA reads TGCGCCAGCAGCCCAGGACGGGCCAATGAGCAGTTCTTC. This chain links TRBV5-1 with TRBJ2-1; D gene ambiguous. Trimming removed 4 bases from V and 6 bases from J, with 11 bases in between. The CDR3 sequence is 13 residues long. Germline V gene lookup returns CDR1 SGHRS and CDR2 YFSETQ.

The rearrangement joins TRBV10-3 to TRBJ2-1; 9 positions agree with TRBD2. Trimming at V came to 7 bases and at J to 6 bases, leaving 4 bases not matched to a gene. The CDR3 length is 13 residues. Germline V gene lookup returns CDR1 ENHRY and CDR2 SYGVKD. The DNA of the CDR3 is TGTGCCATCAAGGGGACTAGCCCCAATGAGCAGTTCTTC. Amino acid sequence: CAIKGTSPNEQFF.

This clonotype has a handful of counts. The chain is built from TRBV12-3 or TRBV12-4 and TRBJ1-3; D uncertain. CDR3 length equals 16 residues. The ends were cut back, 2 bases at V and 0 bases at J, with 11 bases in the middle. CDR3: CASSLSVPSSGNTIYF. In DNA form, the CDR3 reads TGTGCCAGCAGTTTATCGGTCCCGAGCTCTGGAAACACCATATATTTT.

This clonotype appeared a few times. This chain joins TRBV30 and TRBJ1-2, with TRBD1 matching over 9 bases. The CDR3 is 15 residues long. V lost 3 bases and J lost 1; bases outside the gene matches: 6. Germline V CDR1 and CDR2: GTSNPN, SVGIG (reference sequence). This CDR3 reads CAWRIQGAVNYGYTF. As DNA, the CDR3 is TGTGCCTGGAGGATACAGGGGGCTGTTAACTATGGCTACACCTTC.

The chain combines TRBV4-2 with TRBJ2-7; 12 bases line up with TRBD2. The length of the CDR3 is 14 residues. CDR1 LGHNA and CDR2 YNFKEQ come from the germline V gene. V was clipped by 2 bases and J by 7 bases; unmatched bases: 3. CDR3 nucleotide sequence: TGTGCCAGCAGCCAAACTAGCGGGAGGCGAGAGCAGTACTTC. It is translated as CASSQTSGRREQYF.

On this clonotype: Given a much more abundant clone one base away, this may be a read error. The chain combines TRBV20-1 with TRBJ2-5; D is ambiguous. CDR3 size: 14 residues. From germline, CDR1 is DFQATT and CDR2 SNEGSKA (reference sequence). With 3 bases removed from V and 2 bases from J, the gap between germline ends came to 13 bases. The CDR3 sequence: CSASPAKRQETQYF. The DNA of the CDR3 is TGCAGTGCTAGTCCGGCAAAGAGGCAAGAGACCCAGTACTTC.

This clonotype was detected only a few times. The CDR3 DNA sequence: TGTGCCAGCAGCTTGGACCCCTCGCGGGAGACCCAGTACTTC. Protein: CASSLDPSRETQYF. This chain joins TRBV7-2 and TRBJ2-5; D gene uncertain. Trimming shortened V by 3 bases and J by 5 bases, and 13 bases separated the two germline ends. The CDR3 is 14 residues long. Germline CDR1 and CDR2: SGHTA and FQGNSA.